Following are 4 T cell receptor beta chains from one sample sequenced in a study of cytomegalovirus exposure and HLA in healthy donors. Vbeta (60) and Jbeta (13) primers were used in the PCR. Profiled with immunoSEQ multiplex PCR; TCRdb holds only in-frame clones, not every one. The sample includes roughly 80,000 clones, 77% seen only once; the top ten take 2.5% to 3.5%. Sequencing was done on a sample of PBMCs. The source of these receptors is a man between 50 and 59 years old in good health and CMV-seropositive.

The rearrangement uses TRBV28 and TRBJ2-3; D remains ambiguous. V lost 4 bases, J lost 6 bases, and 5 bases lay in between. CDR3 size: 11 residues. The germline V gene has CDR1 MDHEN and CDR2 SYDVKM. This CDR3 is CASSSQDTQYF. The CDR3 region has the DNA TGTGCCAGCAGTTCCCAGGATACGCAGTATTTT.

The rearrangement uses TRBV18 and TRBJ1-1; 9 bases are a match to TRBD1. Unmatched junction bases numbered 7, after V lost 3 bases and J lost 5 bases. Germline V gene sequence: CDR1 KGHSH, CDR2 LQKENI. The CDR3 totals 15 residues. The CDR3 spells CASSPGTGLLTEAFF. The CDR3, as DNA: TGTGCCAGCTCACCCGGGACAGGGTTACTGACTGAAGCTTTCTTT.

V is TRBV2 and J is TRBJ2-1; D is undetermined. The CDR3 covers 15 residues. Germline assignment: CDR1 SNHLY and CDR2 FYNNEI. Trimming removed 0 bases at V and 0 bases at J, with 6 bases between. CDR3 DNA sequence: TGTGCCAGCAGTGAAGCGTGGGCCTCCTACAATGAGCAGTTCTTC. Translation: CASSEAWASYNEQFF. The full variable domain, with the rest looked up from reference TRBV2 and TRBJ2-1, is EPEVTQTPSHQVTQMGQEVILRCVPISNHLYFYWYRQILGQKVEFLVSFYNNEISEKSEIFDDQFSVERPDGSNFTLKIRSTKLEDSAMYFCASSEAWASYNEQFFGPGTRLTVL.

J is TRBJ2-3 and V is TRBV5-8, with 7 positions matching TRBD2. Unmatched junction bases numbered 6, after V lost 1 base and J lost 4 bases. Germline V lookup: CDR1 SGHTS, CDR2 YDEGEE. This CDR3 region has 15 residues. In DNA, the CDR3 is TGTGCCAGCAGCTTGCCCGGACTAGAAGCAGATACGCAGTATTTT. It yields the protein CASSLPGLEADTQYF.